What follows are 17 T cell receptor beta chains derived from one specimen sequenced in a study of beta chain features in type 1 diabetes. Study observations and caveats: There was a moderate but significant shortening of TCRB CDR3s in all four CD4+ subsets of Type 1 diabetes patients.

Antigens for these TCRs are unknown. Reverse transcription of all isolated RNA meant that expressed TCRB transcripts were sequenced. Assay used: immunoSEQ multiplex PCR; TCRdb lists only in-frame clones, some missing. In the table there are more than 25,000 clones, 56% of which are singletons. The specimen sequenced was Tregs from blood. The receptors originated from a woman between 18 and 30 years old with type 1 diabetes.

This clone was observed a few times. The V and J genes are TRBV30 and TRBJ2-7, with D possibly being TRBD1 (5 bases). The germline gives CDR1 GTSNPN, CDR2 SVGIG (reference sequence). V was clipped by 0 bases and J by 9 bases, with 15 bases between them. The CDR3 has 13 amino acids. CDR3 nucleotides: TGTGCCTGGAGTGTTGGTGTGGGGCTGCCGCAGTACTTC. Protein: CAWSVGVGLPQYF.

The table lists this clone with a few counts. The V call is TRBV18, the J call TRBJ1-1; 9 nucleotides align to TRBD1. The J segment lost 3 bases and the V segment lost 3 bases, leaving 11 bases of the junction unmatched. The V gene's germline CDR1 is KGHSH and CDR2 LQKENI. CDR3 length: 17 amino acids. DNA for the CDR3: TGTGCCAGCTCACCGTGGACAGGGGAAATCGGGGACACTGAAGCTTTCTTT. Its translation is CASSPWTGEIGDTEAFF.

This chain connects TRBV11-2 to TRBJ2-1; D may be TRBD1 (5 bases). Germline CDR1 and CDR2: SGHAT and FQNNGV. The CDR3 is made up of 15 amino acids. Trimming removed 0 bases from V and 3 bases from J, with 9 bases in between. CDR3 sequence: CASSLDTGYYNEQFF. The CDR3 DNA reads TGTGCCAGCAGCTTAGATACAGGATACTACAATGAGCAGTTCTTC.

The chain carries TRBV5-1 and TRBJ2-5; 8 positions match TRBD1. The CDR3 contains 15 residues. Trimming at V came to 0 bases and at J to 4 bases, leaving 5 bases not matched to a gene. The germline V gene has CDR1 SGHRS and CDR2 YFSETQ. The CDR3 here is CASSLAAGGRETQYF. In DNA, the CDR3 is TGCGCCAGCAGCTTGGCGGCAGGGGGCAGAGAGACCCAGTACTTC.

The chain couples TRBV6-5 to TRBJ2-5; perhaps TRBD2 as D (7 bases). V lost 2 bases to trimming and J lost 1 base, with 14 bases between them. Germline V gene sequence: CDR1 MNHEY, CDR2 SVGAGI. The CDR3 is 16 amino acids. The CDR3: CASSYAGGGGQETQYF. Written as DNA, the CDR3 is TGTGCCAGCAGTTACGCAGGAGGGGGGGGCCAAGAGACCCAGTACTTC.

CDR3 in amino acids: CASSPGQGAGKTQYF. The CDR3 region has the DNA TGTGCCAGTAGTCCTGGCCAGGGGGCCGGGAAGACCCAGTACTTC. The rearrangement joins TRBV19 to TRBJ2-5, with 8 bases aligning to TRBD1. This CDR3 region has 15 residues. From germline, CDR1 is LNHDA and CDR2 SQIVND (reference sequence). Losses at the gene ends were 5 bases for V and 6 bases for J; bases not matched to a gene: 11.

The gene calls are TRBV28 and TRBJ1-2; D is possibly TRBD1 (5 bases). The CDR3 covers 15 residues. V was clipped by 6 bases and J by 6 bases, with 20 bases between them. CDR1 is MDHEN and CDR2 is SYDVKM in the germline V gene. The CDR3 spells CASSSPGGELHGYTF. As DNA, the CDR3 is TGTGCCAGCAGCTCCCCTGGGGGGGAATTGCATGGCTACACCTTC.

This clone was counted between two and nine times. V is TRBV7-8 and J is TRBJ2-1; TRBD2 aligns across 9 bases. The germline V gene has CDR1 SGHVS and CDR2 FQNEAQ. J gave up 4 bases and V 5 bases, and 6 bases lay outside the gene matches. The CDR3 length is 15 residues. The CDR3 sequence: CASSTRTSVYNEQFF. The CDR3 region has the DNA TGTGCCAGCAGCACCCGGACTAGCGTATACAATGAGCAGTTCTTC.

This clone was counted a few times. This rearrangement joins TRBV19 to TRBJ1-5; 12 bases map to TRBD1. The V and J ends lost 6 bases and 0 bases, in that order; junction bases with no gene match: 6. CDR3 length: 17 amino acids. Germline CDR1 is LNHDA and CDR2 is SQIVND (reference sequence). The CDR3 DNA reads TGTGCCAGTAGACGAGGGACAGGGGGCTTTAGCAATCAGCCCCAGCATTTT. Its translation is CASRRGTGGFSNQPQHF.

The chain joins TRBV4-1 to TRBJ2-5, with 10 bases matching TRBD2. Germline V gene data show CDR1 as MGHRA and CDR2 as YSYEKL. Losses at the gene ends were 4 bases for V and 4 bases for J; bases not matched to a gene: 12. The CDR3 sequence is 17 residues long. As DNA, the CDR3 is TGCGCCAGCAGCCTCGGGGGTAGCGGGAGGAGGGGAGAGACCCAGTACTTC. It is translated as CASSLGGSGRRGETQYF.

This clone has a single count. The genes are TRBV4-3 and TRBJ2-1, with D perhaps matching TRBD1 (6 bases). V was shortened by 1 base and J by 6 bases, with 22 bases between the two germline ends. Germline-derived CDR1 and CDR2 are LGHNA and YSLEER. The CDR3 loop spans 18 amino acids. The CDR3 DNA sequence: TGCGCCAGCAGCCAAGTTAAAGGGGGACGGGGATACGTCAATGAGCAGTTCTTC. It yields the protein CASSQVKGGRGYVNEQFF.

V and J are TRBV6-1 and TRBJ1-2, with 7 positions matching TRBD1. The junction had 6 bases not matched to a gene; V was cut back by 7 bases and J by 4 bases. The CDR3 spans 13 residues. The germline V gene encodes CDR1 MNHNS and CDR2 SASEGT. The CDR3 loop is CASKTGHTYGYTF. In DNA form, the CDR3 reads TGTGCCAGCAAGACAGGGCATACCTATGGCTACACCTTC.

J is TRBJ1-1 and V is TRBV10-2, with a weak D call TRBD1 (5 bases). Germline V gene lookup returns CDR1 WSHSY and CDR2 SAAADI. V lost 4 bases and J lost 0, with 6 bases in between. The CDR3 is made up of 13 amino acids. Here the CDR3 DNA reads TGCGCCAGCAGTGGGGGCTTGAACACTGAAGCTTTCTTT. Amino acids: CASSGGLNTEAFF.

The table lists this clone with a few counts. The rearrangement uses TRBV13 and TRBJ2-7; a weak D match, TRBD2 (5 bases). This CDR3 spans 14 amino acids. V lost 1 base, J lost 1 base, and 8 bases lay in between. CDR1 and CDR2 from the germline V gene are PRHDT and FYEKMQ (reference sequence). The CDR3 nucleotides read TGTGCCAGCAGCTTAGAAGGGAGATCCTACGAGCAGTACGTC. It translates to CASSLEGRSYEQYV.

In its sample, this clone was seen a few times. The rearrangement links TRBV7-2 to TRBJ1-5, with TRBD1 matching over 7 bases. CDR3 size: 16 residues. Trimming cost V 5 bases and J 8 bases; bases outside gene matches: 15. Germline-derived CDR1 and CDR2 are SGHTA and FQGNSA. The CDR3 sequence is CASSPRGQALREPQHF. The CDR3 DNA follows: TGTGCCAGCAGCCCTAGGGGGCAGGCATTAAGGGAGCCCCAGCATTTT.

V and J are TRBV28 and TRBJ2-3, with 10 bases identical to TRBD1. The V segment lost 4 bases and the J segment 4 bases; nucleotides outside the gene matches: 2. Germline loops: CDR1 MDHEN, CDR2 SYDVKM. The CDR3 covers 14 residues. DNA for the CDR3: TGTGCCAGCAGTTGGGGACAGGGGTCAGATACGCAGTATTTT. This translates into CASSWGQGSDTQYF.

The rearrangement joins TRBV29-1 to TRBJ2-3; the D gene is possibly TRBD2 (6 bases). The CDR3 is 14 amino acids. The germline gives CDR1 SQVTM, CDR2 ANQGSEA. The V gene lost 3 bases and the J gene lost 13 bases, with 23 bases spanning the gap. The CDR3 DNA is TGCAGCGTTGATAGGACGGGGGAGAGTGGAGAGAAGTATTTT. Translated, it gives CSVDRTGESGEKYF.